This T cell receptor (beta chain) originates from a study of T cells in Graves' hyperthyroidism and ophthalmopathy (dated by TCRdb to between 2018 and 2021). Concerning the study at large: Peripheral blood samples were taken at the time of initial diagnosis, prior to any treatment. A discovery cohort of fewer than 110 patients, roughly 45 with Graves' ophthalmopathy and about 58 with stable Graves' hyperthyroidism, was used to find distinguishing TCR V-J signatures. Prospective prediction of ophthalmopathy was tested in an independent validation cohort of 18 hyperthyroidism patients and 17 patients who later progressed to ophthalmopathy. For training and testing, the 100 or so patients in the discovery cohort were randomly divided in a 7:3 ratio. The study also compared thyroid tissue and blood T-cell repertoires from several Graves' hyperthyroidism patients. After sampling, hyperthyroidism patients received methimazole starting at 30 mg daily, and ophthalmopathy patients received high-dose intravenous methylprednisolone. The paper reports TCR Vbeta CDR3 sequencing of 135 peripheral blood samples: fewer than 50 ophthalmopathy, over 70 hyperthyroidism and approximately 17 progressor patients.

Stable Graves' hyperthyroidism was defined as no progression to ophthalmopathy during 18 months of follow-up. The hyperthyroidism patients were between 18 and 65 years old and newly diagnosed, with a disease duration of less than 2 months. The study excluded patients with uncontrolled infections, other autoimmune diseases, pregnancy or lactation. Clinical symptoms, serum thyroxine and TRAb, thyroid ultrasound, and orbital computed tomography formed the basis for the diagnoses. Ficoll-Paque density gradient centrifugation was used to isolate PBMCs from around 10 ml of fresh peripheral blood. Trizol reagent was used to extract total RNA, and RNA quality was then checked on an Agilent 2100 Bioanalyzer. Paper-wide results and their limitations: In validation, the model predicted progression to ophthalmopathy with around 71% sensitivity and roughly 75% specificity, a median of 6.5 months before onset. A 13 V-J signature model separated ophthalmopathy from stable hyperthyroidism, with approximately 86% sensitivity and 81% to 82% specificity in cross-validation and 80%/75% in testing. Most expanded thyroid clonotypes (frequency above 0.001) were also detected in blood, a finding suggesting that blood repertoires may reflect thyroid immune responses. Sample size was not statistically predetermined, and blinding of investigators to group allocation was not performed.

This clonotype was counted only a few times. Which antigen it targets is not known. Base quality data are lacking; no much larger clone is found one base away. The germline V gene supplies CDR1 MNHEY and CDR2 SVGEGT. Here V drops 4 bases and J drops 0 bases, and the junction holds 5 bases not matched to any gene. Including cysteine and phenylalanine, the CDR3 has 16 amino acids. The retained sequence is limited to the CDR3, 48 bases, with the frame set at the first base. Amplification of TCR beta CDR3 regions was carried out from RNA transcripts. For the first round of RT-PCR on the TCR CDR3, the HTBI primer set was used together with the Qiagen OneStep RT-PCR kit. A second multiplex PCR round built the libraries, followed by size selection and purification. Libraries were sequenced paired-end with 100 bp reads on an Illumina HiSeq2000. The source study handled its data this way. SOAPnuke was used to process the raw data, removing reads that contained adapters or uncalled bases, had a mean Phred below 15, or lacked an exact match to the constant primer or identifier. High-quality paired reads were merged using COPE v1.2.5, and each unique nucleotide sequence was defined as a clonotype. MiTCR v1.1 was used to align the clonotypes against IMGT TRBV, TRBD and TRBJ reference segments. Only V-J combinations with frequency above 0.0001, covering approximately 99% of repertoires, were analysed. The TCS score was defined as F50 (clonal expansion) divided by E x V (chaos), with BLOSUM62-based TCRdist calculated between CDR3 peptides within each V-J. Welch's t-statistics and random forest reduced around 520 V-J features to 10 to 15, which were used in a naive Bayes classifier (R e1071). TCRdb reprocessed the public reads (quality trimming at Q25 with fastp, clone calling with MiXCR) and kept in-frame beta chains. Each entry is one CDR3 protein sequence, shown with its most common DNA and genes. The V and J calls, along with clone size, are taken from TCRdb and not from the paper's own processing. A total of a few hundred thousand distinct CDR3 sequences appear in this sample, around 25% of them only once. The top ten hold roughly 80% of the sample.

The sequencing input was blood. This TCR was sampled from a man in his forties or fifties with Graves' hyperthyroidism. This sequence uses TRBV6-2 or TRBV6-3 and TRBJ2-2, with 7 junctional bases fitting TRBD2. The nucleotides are TGTGCCAGCAGTTTGAATAGCGGGTCGAACACCGGGGAGCTGTTTTTT. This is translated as CASSLNSGSNTGELFF.